Below, 22 T cell receptor beta chains from the same sample are listed, as sequenced in a study of cytomegalovirus exposure and HLA in healthy donors. It was with 60 Vbeta and 13 Jbeta primers that the PCR ran. Profiled with immunoSEQ multiplex PCR; TCRdb holds only in-frame clones, not every one. The data hold 90,000 to 100,000 clones, with 74% observed a single time. Material: PBMCs. These receptors were obtained from a male donor in good health and CMV-seronegative.

The chain combines TRBV15 with TRBJ2-2; 8 positions agree with TRBD1. V was clipped by 7 bases and J by 4 bases; unmatched bases: 5. Germline V lookup: CDR1 LNHNV, CDR2 YYDKDF (reference sequence). CDR3 length: 14 amino acids. CDR3 sequence: CATTRTGTTGELFF. As DNA, the CDR3 is TGTGCCACCACCCGGACAGGGACCACCGGGGAGCTGTTTTTT.

The chain joins TRBV4-3 to TRBJ1-4, with unresolved D. CDR1 is LGHNA and CDR2 is YSLEER in the germline V gene. CDR3 size: 14 residues. The V gene lost 4 bases and the J gene lost 7 bases, with 13 bases spanning the gap. The CDR3 reads CASSRDTTGEKLFF. The CDR3 nucleotides are TGCGCCAGCAGCCGAGATACGACGGGTGAAAAACTGTTTTTT.

DNA of the CDR3: TGTGCCAGCAGCCCCCAAGGACAGTTAGAAAAACTGTTTTTT. Translated: CASSPQGQLEKLFF. The J gene is TRBJ1-4, the V gene TRBV7-3; perhaps TRBD1 as D (6 bases). Germline-derived CDR1 and CDR2 are SGHTA and FQGTGA. The CDR3 contains 14 residues. Deletions cut 5 bases from V and 8 bases from J, with 15 bases between.

V usage is TRBV5-4 and J usage is TRBJ2-5; D ambiguous. Looked up from germline, CDR1 is SGHNT and CDR2 is YYREEE (reference sequence). The CDR3 has 12 amino acids. Trimming took off 4 bases at V and 3 bases at J, with 7 bases between the two ends. CDR3 DNA: TGTGCCAGCAGCAGCATAAAAGAGACCCAGTACTTC. Protein sequence: CASSSIKETQYF.

J is TRBJ1-1 and V is TRBV6-6; perhaps TRBD1 as D (5 bases). The CDR3 loop spans 14 amino acids. Germline assignment: CDR1 MNHNY and CDR2 SVGAGI (reference sequence). V gave up 5 bases and J gave up 4 bases, with 14 bases separating them. The CDR3 protein is CASSVHRPGTEAFF. CDR3 coding DNA: TGTGCCAGCAGTGTTCACAGGCCGGGCACTGAAGCTTTCTTT.

J is TRBJ1-5 and V is TRBV15; 7 nucleotides agree with TRBD1. CDR1 and CDR2 from the germline V gene are LNHNV and YYDKDF (reference sequence). The J segment lost 2 bases and the V segment lost 3 bases, leaving 4 bases of the junction unmatched. This CDR3 comprises 15 residues. CDR3 region: CATSSDREGNQPQHF. The DNA for the CDR3 is TGTGCCACCAGCAGCGACAGGGAAGGCAATCAGCCCCAGCATTTT. The whole variable domain, filled in from reference TRBV15 and TRBJ1-5, reads DAMVIQNPRYQVTQFGKPVTLSCSQTLNHNVMYWYQQKSSQAPKLLFHYYDKDFNNEADTPDNFQSRRPNTSFCFLDIRSPGLGDTAMYLCATSSDREGNQPQHFGDGTRLSIL.

CDR3 in DNA: TGTGCCAGCAGCTTAACGACAGGGGGCCTCGAGACCCAGTACTTC. Its translation is CASSLTTGGLETQYF. This chain links TRBV5-6 with TRBJ2-5; 10 bases match TRBD1. V dropped 2 bases and J dropped 5; count of bases not matched to a gene: 6. Germline CDR1 reads SGHDT; CDR2 reads YYEEEE. The CDR3 covers 15 residues.

DNA of the CDR3: TGCGCCAGCAGCTTGGAGGGGGGGGCAGGGAATCAGCCCCAGCATTTT. Encoded protein: CASSLEGGAGNQPQHF. The chain has TRBV5-1 and TRBJ1-5, with D possibly being TRBD1 (6 bases). The V end lost 0 bases, the J end lost 4 bases, and 14 bases lay between the germline ends. The CDR3 contains 16 residues. Germline CDR1 reads SGHRS; CDR2 reads YFSETQ.

The chain combines TRBV7-9 with TRBJ2-2; D not resolved. CDR1 and CDR2 (germline): SEHNR, FQNEAQ (reference sequence). The CDR3 is 15 amino acids. Trimming left V 1 base short and J 5 bases short, with 11 bases between. The CDR3, as DNA: TGTGCCAGCAGCTTAGTTGCGGTTCGGACCGGGGAGCTGTTTTTT. It encodes CASSLVAVRTGELFF.

The chain is built from TRBV28 and TRBJ2-5; 8 bases are shared with TRBD2. Unmatched junction bases numbered 8, after V lost 2 bases and J lost 3 bases. The CDR3 runs 16 residues. The V gene's germline CDR1 is MDHEN and CDR2 SYDVKM. CDR3 sequence (DNA): TGTGCCAGCAGTTTAGTAGCGGGAACCACCAAAGAGACCCAGTACTTC. This gives the protein CASSLVAGTTKETQYF.

V gene TRBV30 combines with J gene TRBJ2-2; D is undetermined. Germline CDR1 and CDR2: GTSNPN and SVGIG (reference sequence). CDR3 length: 14 amino acids. Trimming cost V 2 bases and J 1 base, with 8 bases left between them. The CDR3 DNA reads TGTGCCTGGAGTAGTCCCGGGAACACCGGGGAGCTGTTTTTT. It specifies CAWSSPGNTGELFF. The whole variable domain, filled in from reference TRBV30 and TRBJ2-2, reads SQTIHQWPATLVQPVGSPLSLECTVEGTSNPNLYWYRQAAGRGLQLLFYSVGIGQISSEVPQNLSASRPQDRQFILSSKKLLLSDSGFYLCAWSSPGNTGELFFGEGSRLTVL.

The chain employs TRBV13 and TRBJ2-1; 13 nucleotides match TRBD2. This CDR3 has 18 residues. After removal of 4 bases from V and 0 bases from J, the junction contained 6 bases not matched to a gene. Germline V gene data show CDR1 as PRHDT and CDR2 as FYEKMQ (reference sequence). CDR3 DNA sequence: TGTGCCAGCAGCTCCGGGACTAGCGGGGTTCTCTCCTACAATGAGCAGTTCTTC. Its translation: CASSSGTSGVLSYNEQFF.

This clone was counted only a few times. The V and J genes are TRBV18 and TRBJ2-7, with TRBD1 identical over 11 bases. There are 15 residues in the CDR3. V lost 3 bases, J lost 3 bases, and 4 bases stayed unmatched. The germline CDR1 and CDR2 sequences are KGHSH and LQKENI. The chain's CDR3 is CASSPGTGGVYEQYF. Written as DNA, the CDR3 is TGTGCCAGCTCACCCGGGACAGGGGGTGTCTACGAGCAGTACTTC. Together with reference TRBV18 and TRBJ2-7, the CDR3 gives the full variable domain: NAGVMQNPRHLVRRRGQEARLRCSPMKGHSHVYWYRQLPEEGLKFMVYLQKENIIDESGMPKERFSAEFPKEGPSILRIQQVVRGDSAAYFCASSPGTGGVYEQYFGPGTRLTVT.

The CDR3, as DNA: TGTGCCAGCAGCCCCCCGGGGGTTTGGTATGGCTACACCTTC. Translating gives CASSPPGVWYGYTF. The chain carries TRBV7-9 and TRBJ1-2, with D possibly TRBD1 on 5 matching bases. Germline-derived CDR1 and CDR2 are SEHNR and FQNEAQ (reference sequence). Between the trimmed V and J ends, which lost 5 bases and 5 bases, there was a span of 15 bases. The CDR3 is made up of 14 amino acids.

CDR3 DNA: TGCGCCAGCACCATGACAGGGGTGATTAGCGGGAACGTCCTGACTTTC. The encoded protein is CASTMTGVISGNVLTF. The genes are TRBV5-1 and TRBJ2-6, with D perhaps matching TRBD1 (8 bases). CDR1 is SGHRS, CDR2 YFSETQ, per germline. There are 16 residues in the CDR3. Trimming took 6 bases from V and 10 from J, leaving 23 bases between them.

J is TRBJ1-1 and V is TRBV6-1, with 8 bases that match TRBD1. This CDR3 comprises 13 residues. CDR1 is MNHNS, CDR2 SASEGT, per germline. The V gene end was trimmed by 9 bases and the J gene end by 4 bases; junction bases not matched to a gene: 7. The chain's CDR3 is CASDRGSGTEAFF. The CDR3 nucleotides read TGTGCCAGTGACAGGGGAAGCGGCACTGAAGCTTTCTTT.

The rearrangement uses TRBV18 and TRBJ1-1, with a tentative D call TRBD1 (6 bases). This CDR3 spans 13 amino acids. CDR1 KGHSH and CDR2 LQKENI come from the germline V gene. Trimming shortened V by 2 bases and J by 6 bases, and 10 bases separated the two germline ends. This CDR3 reads CASSPTEGAEAFF. The CDR3 nucleotides read TGTGCCAGCTCACCAACCGAGGGGGCTGAAGCTTTCTTT.

This clone has more than one count but fewer than ten. V and J are TRBV11-2 and TRBJ2-5; TRBD1 is a possible D gene (5 bases). Germline V CDR1 and CDR2: SGHAT, FQNNGV. V was shortened by 5 bases and J by 5 bases, with 12 bases between the two germline ends. The CDR3 length is 13 residues. The CDR3 spells CASSLGQGETQYF. DNA for the CDR3: TGTGCCAGCAGCCTTGGACAAGGGGAGACCCAGTACTTC.

V usage is TRBV28 and J usage is TRBJ2-7, with 9 nucleotides matching TRBD2. The CDR3 covers 15 residues. The trim removed 6 bases at V and 2 bases at J, leaving 8 bases unmatched. CDR1 and CDR2 (germline): MDHEN, SYDVKM. The CDR3 reads CASSPDLAGPYEQYF. CDR3 in DNA: TGTGCCAGCAGCCCCGATCTAGCGGGGCCCTACGAGCAGTACTTC.

V is TRBV2 and J is TRBJ2-2; D remains ambiguous. Per the germline V gene, CDR1 is SNHLY and CDR2 is FYNNEI. This CDR3 comprises 13 residues. V was clipped by 6 bases and J by 1 base, with 6 bases between them. The DNA of the CDR3 is TGTGCCAGCAGAACAGAGAACACCGGGGAGCTGTTTTTT. Translated, it gives CASRTENTGELFF.

The gene calls are TRBV9 and TRBJ2-1, with D possibly TRBD2 on 6 matching bases. Trimming left V 7 bases short and J 4 bases short, with 15 bases between. The CDR3 is made up of 14 amino acids. Germline lookup yields CDR1 SGDLS and CDR2 YYNGEE. The CDR3 DNA is TGTGCCAGCTCCACAGAGGACTATTACAATGAGCAGTTCTTC. Encoded protein: CASSTEDYYNEQFF.

The chain is built from TRBV7-2 and TRBJ1-3; a possible D gene is TRBD1 (5 bases). This CDR3 has 16 residues. The germline V gene has CDR1 SGHTA and CDR2 FQGNSA. Trimming removed 1 base from V and 0 bases from J, with 10 bases in between. CDR3 coding DNA: TGTGCCAGCAGCTTAGAACAGGTCGACTCTGGAAACACCATATATTTT. It yields the protein CASSLEQVDSGNTIYF.